The 17 T cell receptor beta chains in this list originate from one sample, sequenced in a study of blood T cells in healthy people across ages. Alongside a J-beta primer mix, a sample-barcoded 5' primer served in a second PCR lasting roughly 6 to 12 cycles. TCRdb passed the 5' RACE reads through MiXCR, listing each CDR3 protein once. The top ten clones hold over 7% of a sample with 1.5 million to 2 million distinct CDR3 sequences, 25% to 30% of them seen once. The sequencing input was blood. Receptor source: a woman aged 25 to 39 in good health.

This clonotype was seen many times. The CDR3 DNA reads TGCAGTGCTAGTCCCTCTGGGGCCAACGTCCTGACTTTC. It translates to CSASPSGANVLTF. The chain couples TRBV20-1 to TRBJ2-6; no clear D gene. Trimming pared 3 bases from V and 0 bases from J, leaving 3 bases between. CDR3 length: 13 amino acids. Per the germline V gene, CDR1 is DFQATT and CDR2 is SNEGSKA (reference sequence).

Regarding this clonotype: This may come from a read error, since a much larger clone is one base off. This rearrangement joins TRBV3-1 to TRBJ2-7, with 10 nucleotides matching TRBD1. Germline V gives CDR1 LGHDT, CDR2 YNNKEL (reference sequence). The CDR3 has 14 residues. CDR3 region: CANSQTGGGYEQYF. CDR3 bases: TGTGCCAACAGCCAGACAGGGGGCGGTTACGAGCAGTACTTC.

Only a few counts were recorded for this clonotype. V gene TRBV10-3 combines with J gene TRBJ2-7; TRBD1 aligns across 11 bases. Germline CDR1 reads ENHRY; CDR2 reads SYGVKD. The CDR3 totals 15 residues. With V trimmed by 2 bases and J by 7 bases, 7 bases remained unmatched. CDR3 DNA sequence: TGTGCCATCAGTGAGGCGCGGACAGGGGGCGGAGAGCAGTACTTC. Its translation is CAISEARTGGGEQYF.

The sample holds a few counts of this clonotype. The rearrangement joins TRBV12-3 or TRBV12-4 to TRBJ2-1; perhaps D is TRBD1 or TRBD2 (6 bases each). The V and J ends lost 3 bases and 7 bases respectively, with 22 bases between them. The CDR3 has 17 residues. The CDR3 DNA sequence: TGTGCCAGCAGTTTTAGCTACGGCGGGACCCAGGGGAATGAGCAGTTCTTC. Amino acid sequence: CASSFSYGGTQGNEQFF.

CDR3 coding DNA: TGCGCCAGCAGCCAAGCAGCGACACAAATATACAATGAGCAGTTCTTC. Amino acids: CASSQAATQIYNEQFF. V gene TRBV4-3 combines with J gene TRBJ2-1; D gene ambiguous. The germline gives CDR1 LGHNA, CDR2 YSLEER. This CDR3 is 16 amino acids long. Trimming shortened V by 1 base and J by 4 bases, and 14 bases separated the two germline ends.

In its sample, this clonotype was seen a few times. The gene calls are TRBV3-1 and TRBJ2-1; TRBD2 matches at 7 bases. Trimming at V came to 3 bases and at J to 2 bases, leaving 7 bases not matched to a gene. The CDR3 consists of 16 residues. The germline CDR1 and CDR2 sequences are LGHDT and YNNKEL (reference sequence). CDR3 in amino acids: CASSHPGLVTYNEQFF. CDR3 DNA: TGTGCCAGCAGCCACCCCGGACTAGTGACCTACAATGAGCAGTTCTTC.

The chain recombines TRBV6-5 with TRBJ2-6; D call uncertain. The CDR3 consists of 16 residues. Trimming removed 0 bases from V and 1 base from J, with 7 bases in between. Germline-derived CDR1 and CDR2 are MNHEY and SVGAGI. DNA of the CDR3: TGTGCCAGCAGTTACTCGAGTTATTCTGGGGCCAACGTCCTGACTTTC. Translated: CASSYSSYSGANVLTF.

CDR3 sequence (DNA): TGTGCCAGCAGCGTGACAGTCGGGGGAGGGACAGATACGCAGTATTTT. Its translation is CASSVTVGGGTDTQYF. The rearrangement joins TRBV9 to TRBJ2-3, with 7 bases that match TRBD2. After removal of 2 bases from V and 3 bases from J, the junction contained 9 bases not matched to a gene. CDR1 is SGDLS and CDR2 is YYNGEE in the germline V gene. The CDR3 covers 16 residues.

As to this clonotype: A much larger clone differs from this one at a single base, so this may be a read error. The rearrangement joins TRBV7-9 to TRBJ2-1; no definite D call. Trimming took 10 bases from V and 9 from J, leaving 16 bases between them. The CDR3 covers 12 residues. Germline V gene data show CDR1 as SEHNR and CDR2 as FQNEAQ (reference sequence). As DNA, the CDR3 is TGTGCCAACAACCCTCTGCTAGGTGAGCAGTTCTTC. Translated: CANNPLLGEQFF.

This chain connects TRBV27 to TRBJ1-5; possible D gene TRBD1, 5 bases. CDR1 and CDR2 (germline): MNHEY, SMNVEV (reference sequence). This CDR3 comprises 14 residues. V gave up 6 bases and J gave up 3 bases, with 12 bases separating them. The CDR3 coding sequence is TGTGCCAGCAGACCTAACAGGCCCAATCAGCCCCAGCATTTT. It specifies CASRPNRPNQPQHF.

Comments on this clonotype: Without the conserved terminal phenylalanine or tryptophan, this CDR3 likely stems from a read error. The limits of the CDR3 on the DNA are not certain, so only TCRdb's listed CDR3 is given. The V and J genes are TRBV24-1 and TRBJ1-2; the table gives TRBD1 as D, unverified against the DNA. The germline V gene encodes CDR1 KGHDR and CDR2 SFDVKD. Ends included, the CDR3 has 9 residues. This CDR3 reads CATMLERDH.

This clonotype has a handful of counts. The V and J genes are TRBV7-8 and TRBJ2-3, with D tentatively TRBD1 or TRBD2 (5 bases each). Germline V gives CDR1 SGHVS, CDR2 FQNEAQ. The CDR3 totals 15 residues. Trimming cost V 5 bases and J 2 bases, with 14 bases left between them. The CDR3: CASSRGPPHTDTQYF. CDR3 DNA: TGTGCCAGCAGCCGGGGACCCCCTCACACAGATACGCAGTATTTT.

This clonotype was seen many times. The J gene is TRBJ1-2, the V gene TRBV4-1, with D perhaps matching TRBD1 (6 bases). With 0 bases removed from V and 3 bases from J, the gap between germline ends came to 11 bases. The CDR3 loop spans 15 amino acids. Germline V lookup: CDR1 MGHRA, CDR2 YSYEKL. Written as DNA, the CDR3 is TGCGCCAGCAGCCAAGATGGCAGGGGTGACTATGGCTACACCTTC. Its translation: CASSQDGRGDYGYTF.

In its sample, this clonotype was seen a few times. The chain couples TRBV12-3 or TRBV12-4 to TRBJ1-4; TRBD1 is a possible D gene (5 bases). CDR3 length: 13 residues. V gave up 7 bases and J gave up 8 bases, with 14 bases separating them. The CDR3 nucleotides read TGTGCCAGCACCTTCCAGGGTGTAGAAAAACTGTTTTTT. Protein sequence: CASTFQGVEKLFF.

This rearrangement joins TRBV18 to TRBJ2-7; D unclear. The germline V gene has CDR1 KGHSH and CDR2 LQKENI. Trimming shortened V by 3 bases and J by 6 bases, and 12 bases separated the two germline ends. This CDR3 is 13 amino acids long. CDR3: CASSPSAAFEQYF. The CDR3 region has the DNA TGTGCCAGCTCACCGTCGGCGGCGTTCGAGCAGTACTTC.

As to this clonotype: Since a much larger clone is just one base distant, this may be a read error. The chain carries TRBV21-1 and TRBJ2-4; the tabulated D call, TRBD2, remains unverified against the DNA. The J call may be in error: the DNA end matches TRBJ2-1 better. TRBV21-1 is annotated as a pseudogene. This CDR3 has 19 amino acids. The CDR3 protein is CASSAPSGGDIGAKNIQFF. Here the CDR3 DNA reads TGTGCCAGCAGCGCCCCTAGCGGGGGCGACATCGGAGCCAAAAACATTCAGTTCTTC.

DNA of the CDR3: TGCGCCAGCAGCCCGGGACTAGCACAAGTGGGGGAGCTGTTTTTT. It encodes CASSPGLAQVGELFF. V gene TRBV5-1 combines with J gene TRBJ2-2; TRBD2 matches 9 bases. The germline gives CDR1 SGHRS, CDR2 YFSETQ. The CDR3 consists of 15 residues. The V and J ends lost 4 bases and 8 bases, in that order; junction bases with no gene match: 9.